These 23 T cell receptor beta chains were sequenced from one sample in a study of blood T cells in healthy people across ages. PCR was performed a second time for roughly 7 to 11 cycles using a sample-barcoded 5' primer and a J-beta primer mix. Each CDR3 protein gets one entry after TCRdb re-called the 5' RACE reads with MiXCR. The sample includes some 670,000 distinct CDR3 sequences, approximately 52% of them seen just once. Sequencing input: blood. The receptors here all came from a woman older than 75 in good health.

The chain uses TRBV5-6 and TRBJ2-1; D remains unclear. CDR1 SGHDT and CDR2 YYEEEE come from the germline V gene. V gave up 4 bases and J gave up 0 bases, with 11 bases separating them. CDR3 length: 15 residues. The CDR3, as DNA: TGTGCCAGCAGCGGAGATAGGAACTCCTACAATGAGCAGTTCTTC. It is translated as CASSGDRNSYNEQFF.

This clonotype showed up many times. V gene TRBV27 combines with J gene TRBJ2-3, with TRBD2 as a possible D gene (6 bases). CDR1 is MNHEY, CDR2 SMNVEV, per germline (reference sequence). CDR3 length: 14 amino acids. The V and J ends lost 3 bases and 5 bases respectively, with 12 bases between them. The CDR3 nucleotides read TGTGCCAGCAGTTTTGGGGCGGGAATAGATACGCAGTATTTT. Amino acids: CASSFGAGIDTQYF.

This clonotype was found many times. This chain uses TRBV20-1 with TRBJ2-1; 8 bases fit TRBD2. The CDR3 sequence is 14 residues long. After removal of 3 bases from V and 9 bases from J, the junction contained 10 bases not matched to a gene. Germline V gene data show CDR1 as DFQATT and CDR2 as SNEGSKA (reference sequence). Here the CDR3 DNA reads TGCAGTGCTAGGGGGACTAGACCAATCAGTGAGCAGTTCTTC. Amino acids: CSARGTRPISEQFF.

Turning to this clonotype: A much larger clone lies a single base off, so this may be a read error. This chain joins TRBV28 and TRBJ2-7, with D perhaps matching TRBD1 (6 bases). Germline V gene sequence: CDR1 MDHEN, CDR2 SYDVKM. CDR3 length: 14 amino acids. Trimming removed 5 bases at V and 3 bases at J, with 14 bases between. The CDR3 here is CASSTGSQIYEQYF. The CDR3 nucleotides are TGTGCCAGCAGTACAGGGAGTCAAATCTACGAGCAGTACTTC. The full variable domain, with the rest looked up from reference TRBV28 and TRBJ2-7, is DVKVTQSSRYLVKRTGEKVFLECVQDMDHENMFWYRQDPGLGLRLIYFSYDVKMKEKGDIPEGYSVSREKKERFSLILESASTNQTSMYLCASSTGSQIYEQYFGPGTRLTVT.

This clonotype was counted at least ten times. This chain links TRBV5-5 with TRBJ2-3; 15 bases are a match to TRBD2. V trimming: 3 bases; J trimming: 4 bases; junction bases outside the gene matches: 6. Per germline, CDR1 SGHKS and CDR2 YYEKEE (reference sequence). This CDR3 is built from 17 residues. The CDR3 sequence: CASSSGLAGGLADTQYF. Written as DNA, the CDR3 is TGTGCCAGCAGCTCAGGACTAGCGGGAGGGCTCGCAGATACGCAGTATTTT.

A few counts support this clonotype. The chain employs TRBV5-1 and TRBJ1-1; TRBD1 matches at 8 bases. The CDR3 has 14 residues. J lost 3 bases, V lost 5 bases, and 6 bases had no gene match. Per germline, CDR1 SGHRS and CDR2 YFSETQ. CDR3 loop: CASSWDRSDTEAFF. CDR3 nucleotide sequence: TGCGCCAGCAGTTGGGACAGGTCGGACACTGAAGCTTTCTTT.

The V call is TRBV15, the J call TRBJ2-1, with D unclear. The germline V gene encodes CDR1 LNHNV and CDR2 YYDKDF (reference sequence). The CDR3 runs to 13 residues. Trimming stripped 5 bases from V and 7 bases from J, with 12 bases between. The CDR3 reads CATSGINGNEQFF. CDR3 coding DNA: TGTGCCACCAGCGGGATTAACGGGAATGAGCAGTTCTTC.

V is TRBV7-6 and J is TRBJ1-5; 12 bases line up with TRBD1. This CDR3 has 19 residues. The trim removed 4 bases at V and 7 bases at J, leaving 17 bases unmatched. Germline CDR1 and CDR2: SGHVS and FNYEAQ. CDR3 bases: TGTGCCAGCAGCTGTCCTGGGACAGGGGGCTTCGTGGGGGGCCAGCCCCAGCATTTT. Its translation: CASSCPGTGGFVGGQPQHF.

This clonotype has a handful of counts. The chain uses TRBV7-3 and TRBJ1-1, with D perhaps matching TRBD1 (5 bases). The CDR3 is 14 amino acids. Per the germline V gene, CDR1 is SGHTA and CDR2 is FQGTGA. V was pared by 5 bases and J by 5 bases, with 15 bases between. Written as DNA, the CDR3 is TGTGCCAGCAGCGCCGTGGGGGGAGAGACTGAAGCTTTCTTT. Translated, it gives CASSAVGGETEAFF.

With respect to this clonotype: A much larger clone sits a single nucleotide away, making a read error possible. The rearrangement uses TRBV3-1 and TRBJ2-7; no clear D. Germline V lookup: CDR1 LGHDT, CDR2 YNNKEL (reference sequence). Trimming cost V 2 bases and J 0 bases, with 8 bases left between them. The length of the CDR3 is 14 residues. CDR3 in DNA: TGTGCCAGCAGCCAATGTGGGGTCTCCTACGAGCAGTACTTC. This encodes CASSQCGVSYEQYF.

The V call is TRBV6-1, the J call TRBJ2-6, with D uncertain. There are 17 residues in the CDR3. In germline, CDR1 is MNHNS, CDR2 SASEGT. With 1 base removed from V and 0 bases from J, the gap between germline ends came to 10 bases. CDR3 DNA sequence: TGTGCCAGCAGTGAAGGTTTTACGAACTCTGGGGCCAACGTCCTGACTTTC. The encoded protein is CASSEGFTNSGANVLTF.

This clonotype was recorded many times. V and J are TRBV15 and TRBJ2-5; a weak D match, TRBD2 (6 bases). Germline assignment: CDR1 LNHNV and CDR2 YYDKDF (reference sequence). The CDR3 loop spans 13 amino acids. V lost 5 bases and J lost 5, with 12 bases in between. The CDR3 loop reads CATSLHGGETQYF. CDR3 DNA: TGTGCCACCAGCCTACACGGAGGGGAGACCCAGTACTTC.

The chain employs TRBV20-1 and TRBJ2-1, with 11 positions matching TRBD1. Germline V gene sequence: CDR1 DFQATT, CDR2 SNEGSKA (reference sequence). Losses at the gene ends were 0 bases for V and 7 bases for J; bases not matched to a gene: 8. The CDR3 is 16 amino acids. CDR3 in amino acids: CSARELGGTGGNEQFF. As DNA, the CDR3 is TGCAGTGCTAGAGAACTAGGGGGGACAGGGGGAAATGAGCAGTTCTTC.

The V call is TRBV10-3, the J call TRBJ2-7; TRBD2 aligns across 11 bases. The end of the DNA fits TRBJ2-5 better, so the J call may be wrong. The CDR3 runs to 18 residues. Germline-derived CDR1 and CDR2 are ENHRY and SYGVKD. The CDR3 DNA sequence: TGTGCCATCAGTGACCTCGGGACTAGCGGACGAGGCATTGGGACCCAGTACTTC. Translated: CAISDLGTSGRGIGTQYF.

This clonotype was observed at least ten times. The chain recombines TRBV20-1 with TRBJ2-7; D may correspond to TRBD1 or TRBD2 (5 bases each). V was shortened by 6 bases and J by 2 bases, with 20 bases between the two germline ends. Germline CDR1 is DFQATT and CDR2 is SNEGSKA (reference sequence). The CDR3 has 15 amino acids. The CDR3 DNA is TGCAGTGCCAGACGGGGCCTTGGTCCTGCCTACGAGCAGTACTTC. This gives the protein CSARRGLGPAYEQYF.

This clonotype appeared many times. The rearrangement uses TRBV20-1 and TRBJ2-1; TRBD1 is a possible D gene (5 bases). CDR3 length: 15 residues. Germline V gene data show CDR1 as DFQATT and CDR2 as SNEGSKA (reference sequence). Trimming removed 2 bases at V and 8 bases at J, with 19 bases between. The CDR3 reads CSARSPQGIMDEQFF. As DNA, the CDR3 is TGCAGTGCTAGATCACCTCAGGGAATTATGGATGAGCAGTTCTTC.

This clonotype was recorded at least ten times. The CDR3 DNA sequence: TGTGCCAGCAGCTCTCACGGGGGAGCGTACAATGAGCAGTTCTTC. Its translation is CASSSHGGAYNEQFF. The rearrangement joins TRBV6-2 or TRBV6-3 to TRBJ2-1, with D tentatively TRBD2 (6 bases). The germline V gene encodes CDR1 MNHEY and CDR2 SVGEGT. V lost 6 bases and J lost 4, with 16 bases in between. The CDR3 is made up of 15 amino acids.

The chain links TRBV7-9 to TRBJ2-1; tentatively, D is TRBD1 or TRBD2 (5 bases each). The J call could be wrong; TRBJ2-7 is a better fit for the DNA end. Germline-derived CDR1 and CDR2 are SEHNR and FQNEAQ (reference sequence). The CDR3 covers 14 residues. The CDR3 is CASSIGEWRYEQYF. DNA for the CDR3: TGTGCCAGCAGCATAGGGGAATGGAGGTATGAGCAGTACTTC.

This clonotype was seen a handful of times. The J gene is TRBJ1-5, the V gene TRBV12-3 or TRBV12-4; no firm D call. The CDR3 spans 17 residues. The V end lost 0 bases, the J end lost 0 bases, and 12 bases lay between the germline ends. For the CDR3, the DNA is TGTGCCAGCAGTTTAGCACCCTGGTCGAGTAGCAATCAGCCCCAGCATTTT. This translates into CASSLAPWSSSNQPQHF.

This clonotype was seen once. This sequence joins TRBV6-5 and TRBJ2-3; weak D call: TRBD2 (5 bases). The germline V and J ends were trimmed by 0 bases and 0 bases, with 7 bases remaining between them. CDR1 is MNHEY, CDR2 SVGAGI, per germline. The CDR3 is made up of 15 amino acids. CDR3 DNA sequence: TGTGCCAGCAGTTACTCGTGGGAGAGCACAGATACGCAGTATTTT. Translated: CASSYSWESTDTQYF.

The chain recombines TRBV12-3 or TRBV12-4 with TRBJ2-5; a weak D match, TRBD1 (5 bases). With the DNA end fitting TRBJ2-7 better, the J assignment may be wrong. The CDR3 has 17 amino acids. CDR3 nucleotides: TGTGCCAGCCCTATTGGTGGTCAACAGGTGCTAGCCTACGAGCAGTACTTC. This translates into CASPIGGQQVLAYEQYF.

This clonotype has just one count. CDR3 in DNA: TGTGCCACCAGCAACAGGGGGCACAATCAGCCCCAGCATTTT. It is translated as CATSNRGHNQPQHF. The chain employs TRBV15 and TRBJ1-5; 9 bases agree with TRBD1. The CDR3 loop spans 14 amino acids. Germline CDR1 and CDR2: LNHNV and YYDKDF (reference sequence). Trimming took 4 bases from V and 3 from J; bases not matched to a gene: 1.

In its sample, this clonotype was seen many times. J is TRBJ2-3 and V is TRBV4-2; TRBD2 is a possible D gene (6 bases). CDR3 length equals 14 residues. Germline loops: CDR1 LGHNA, CDR2 YNFKEQ. V shed 0 bases and J shed 4 bases, with 8 bases lying between them. The CDR3 loop is CASSQEPGADTQYF. CDR3 DNA: TGTGCCAGCAGCCAAGAACCGGGGGCAGATACGCAGTATTTT.